This TCR beta chain was profiled in a study of Ad26.COV2.S vaccination and SARS-CoV-2 variants. Across the study: A participant enrolled in the COV1001 Ad26.COV2.S trial arm provided the sample.

This CDR3 region has 14 residues. The ends lost 4 bases at V and 5 bases at J; junction bases unmatched: 7. Germline V gene lookup returns CDR1 SGHTA and CDR2 FQGNSA. Treatment reported: around 19 received Ad26.COV2.S at low or high dose, single or two shots; about five received placebo; per-sample allocation not given. The samples date from day 63 after the first vaccine or placebo injection. An Ad26 vector was used to express Wuhan-strain SARS-CoV-2 spike as the vaccine. Measured with immunoSEQ multiplex PCR; TCRdb has only the in-frame clones, and not every one. The sample holds 400,000 to 500,000 clones, roughly nine tenths seen once.

V usage is TRBV7-2 and J usage is TRBJ1-1; 7 bases match TRBD1. This clonotype was sampled from a person aged 18-60 years who received the Ad26.COV2.S COVID-19 vaccine or a placebo. The sample consisted of peripheral blood, taken in a trial of Ad26.COV2.S vaccine versus placebo. The CDR3 bases are TGTGCCAGCAGCTCAACACCCAGGGGGACTGAAGCTTTCTTT. Its translation: CASSSTPRGTEAFF.